This T cell receptor (beta chain) was sequenced in a study of CD8+CD57+ T cells in acquired aplastic anemia. About this clonotype itself: One junction end disagrees with the germline gene, perhaps due to a read error.

In patients chosen for sequencing, flow cytometry had shown CD8+CD57+ cell expansion. Genomic DNA, serving as template, underwent TCR beta VDJ and CDR3 profiling. TCRdb reanalysed the reads using MiXCR and keeps one entry per CDR3 protein. This table has fewer than 300,000 distinct CDR3 sequences, approximately 82% appearing once. The sample comprised sorted CD4+, CD8+, or CD8+CD57+ T cells (not recorded which) from PBMCs. The receptor's source is a human donor with aplastic anemia.

The CDR3 DNA is TGTGCCAGCGGCGACCGGTGCACAGATACGCTGTATTTT. It specifies CASGDRCTDTLYF. The rearrangement links TRBV9 to TRBJ2-3, with D hard to call. Germline assignment: CDR1 SGDLS and CDR2 YYNGEE. The CDR3 loop spans 13 amino acids.